The clone carrying this TCR beta chain was recorded only once. The data stem from a study of blood T cell repertoires in COVID-19. Study-wide background: The samples span acute and convalescent COVID-19 from the United States, Italy and Spain. From T cells, B-cell-depleted T cells, or PBMCs came the material, which was cDNA or gDNA.

This CDR3 is 16 amino acids long. Unmatched junction bases numbered 7, after V lost 7 bases and J lost 0 bases. CDR1 KGHDR and CDR2 SFDVKD come from the germline V gene. How the authors handled the data: The authors estimated nucleated cell counts from reference gene primer amplification. Here immunoSEQ multiplex PCR was the method, and the copy in TCRdb shows in-frame clones only, minus some. V, J and clone size were drawn from that table, and D and trimming were deduced from the DNA. This sample has about 120,000 clones; roughly 82% occur once, and the top ten carry around 10%. The chain employs TRBV24-1 and TRBJ1-4; 7 bases line up with TRBD1. Sequenced input: peripheral blood. The clonotype was recovered from a human donor in a cohort sampled during active COVID-19. The chain's CDR3 is CATSFRTGATNEKLFF. The CDR3 DNA reads TGTGCCACCAGCTTCCGGACAGGCGCAACTAATGAAAAACTGTTTTTT.